The following is a T cell receptor beta chain sequence with its context. No antigen is known for it. No quality values exist for individual bases; no much larger clone is one base distant. The protocol used for the library was the immunoSEQ multiplex PCR assay. The multiplex PCR relied on a mix of 60 forward primers for TCR Vbeta segments and 13 reverse primers for TCR Jbeta segments. A multiplex PCR assay on genomic DNA amplified the CDR3 region of rearranged TCR beta genes. On the Illumina HiSeq System, the amplified TCR beta libraries were sequenced as 87-base-pair reads. The original pipeline was this. A later analysis tallied roughly 76 million unique TCR beta chains across the 700 or so repertoires, and about 10 million of those chains were shared by two or more donors. Raw reads were error-corrected and collapsed into unique sequences with a nearest-neighbor algorithm that merged closely related sequences to remove PCR and sequencing errors. CDR3 sequences were aligned to IMGT reference sequences to assign V, D and J gene segments. For a sequence to be retained, a match of at least six nucleotides to both a V gene segment and a J gene segment was required. A rearrangement was called productive if the CDR3 had no stop codons and remained in frame with V and J, and every other rearrangement was called non-productive. CDR3 was defined by IMGT convention, running from the second conserved V-encoded cysteine to the conserved J-encoded phenylalanine. The earlier analysis of a few hundred of the donors excluded sequences that lacked an unambiguous match to a single V gene segment. An earlier analysis of a few hundred of the donors called V segments functional above 56.7% productive rearrangements and segregating when the between-donor standard deviation exceeded 5%. A statistical classification framework was built to diagnose cytomegalovirus status from the catalog of TCR beta chain sequences. In a later analysis, V and J genes were assigned by comparing TCR nucleotide sequences against IMGT/GENE-DB human TR gene sequences. In a later analysis, CDR3 sequences and most-parsimonious VDJ recombination scenarios were assigned using the TCRdist pipeline. A later analysis defined each TCR beta chain by its CDR3 amino acid sequence plus V-gene family, and excluded reads lacking a unique V-gene family. A later analysis removed several hundred highly shared, low-generation-probability nucleotide sequences to deal with suspected cross-contamination and a sequencing artifact. In a later analysis, a clonal expansion index was calculated for each public chain from normalized within-repertoire ranks of inferred template counts. A later analysis computed generation probabilities with a VDJ recombination model fitted to out-of-frame rearrangements, and checked the results against IGoR. In a later analysis, hypergeometric tests were used to score TCR-TCR, TCR-HLA and TCR-CMV co-occurrence, with a repertoire-size bias correction applied to TCR pairs. False discovery rates were estimated in a later analysis by permuting HLA or CMV assignments 20 times. In a later analysis, co-occurring TCRs were grouped using DBSCAN, with TCRdist sequence similarity added in when clustering inside HLA-allele-positive subsets. Repertoires with fewer than 30,000 or more than 120,000 public chains, plus five repertoires with anomalous nucleotide sharing, were excluded from co-occurrence clustering. This immuneACCESS table, as held by TCRdb, lists in-frame sequences with V and J called but not all clones. Of the missing ones, under half trace to an unresolved V gene in checked studies; the others have no known cause. That table gives V, J and clone size, and the DNA gave D and trimming. The sample has under 150,000 clones on record, about four fifths of them singletons. The biggest ten clones account for 0.6% to 0.7% of the sample.

The data are from a study of cytomegalovirus exposure and HLA in healthy donors (dated by TCRdb to 2016 to 2017). At the level of the whole study: An earlier analysis of about 560 of the donors reported 250 to 350 Gb of sequence data and 117 million unique TCR beta sequences obtained from approximately 180 million T cells. The study combined high-throughput TCR immunosequencing, statistical association of individual TCRs with disease status, and machine learning to predict cytomegalovirus infection status. Donor age, sex, ethnicity and CMV serostatus were compiled together with the repertoire data. The later analysis used no new phenotypic data to find candidate immune exposures, relying instead on TCR beta sequences and their occurrence across donors. All discovery cohort repertoires had been generated using a single sequencing platform. A separate validation cohort of roughly 120 different subjects was used in addition to the roughly 700-subject first cohort. Because of strong linkage in the cohort, roughly 5 DR-DQ haplotypes were treated as single units for association and clustering. The genetic ancestry cluster associated with self-reported Caucasian donors included around four fifths of the roughly 400 genotyped donors. The number of typed donors differed by locus: about 620-640 for A, B, C, DRB1 and DQB1; 522 for DQA1; approximately 600 for DPA1; and roughly 490 for DPB1. The study aimed to test whether cataloging public T cell receptors could reveal signatures of past pathogen exposure. An earlier analysis of around 580 of the donors used high-throughput TCR beta sequencing to judge whether each TCR beta V gene segment behaved as functional or pseudogenic. The study used immunosequencing to profile the T cell repertoires of approximately 690 subjects and linked those repertoires to cytomegalovirus serostatus. HLA typing included class I and class II loci at four-digit resolution. Approximately 330 gigabases of sequencing data and 70 million to 100 million unique TCR sequences made up an early release that covered several hundred HLA-typed donors. A later genetic analysis took genome-wide SNP genotypes for about 65% of the 666 donors and used that subset as a discovery cohort. To study patterns of TCR occurrence, a later analysis re-analyzed previously published TCR beta repertoires from around 660 donors and added high-resolution HLA genotyping. Across approximately 400 genotyped donors of the cohort, an average of roughly 250,000 unique TCR beta nucleotide sequences per donor were sequenced, and approximately 17% of those sequences were non-productive. Study-level results and caveats: HLA typing was unavailable for some donors at each locus, so association tests used only the typed subset. Some IMGT-functional V segments, including TRBV6-2 and TRBV6-3, could not be distinguished by the 87-base-pair reads and were therefore excluded. Roughly uniform sequencing depth across donors was assumed in presence/absence analyses, although this assumption may not hold. Strong co-occurrence of HLA alleles, especially DR and DQ, made assigning TCR associations to individual alleles difficult. At a false discovery rate of 0.05, a later analysis linked 16,000 or so TCR beta sequences to specific HLA alleles. Cytomegalovirus status was reported to be diagnosed by the classifier with high specificity and sensitivity in both the original and validation cohorts. In a later analysis, HLA-associated TCR beta chains showed more clonal expansion and lower generation probabilities than non-associated chains that were equally common. The earlier analysis of about 600 of the donors excluded approximately 17 rarely observed V segments, including chromosome 9 orphons, because counts were too low. While some public TCRs were present in many individuals, most TCR sequences turned up only very rarely across donors. In a later analysis, the rate of TCR association differed among HLA loci, with DRB1 alleles having the most associated TCRs and HLA-C alleles having the fewest. In vitro tests confirmed that a few of the cytomegalovirus-associated TCR beta chains recognize cytomegalovirus antigens. The cohort was sequenced for TCR beta chains only, and without alpha or paired-chain data the features that could be detected were limited. V-gene and J-gene trimming of TCR beta chains was associated with a missense DCLRE1C variant in a later genetic analysis, and the association was replicated in an independent cohort. It was suggested by the authors that the approach could potentially be generalized to other disease states and immunological phenotypes. Compared with the approximately 700-donor mean, donors in an Asian-associated ancestry cluster had fewer N-insertions in productive TCRs, according to a later genetic analysis. The study gave a list of 150 to 200 TCR beta chains associated with cytomegalovirus. According to a later analysis, most CMV-associated TCR beta chains appeared to be HLA-restricted, and the HLA associations seemed to be driven largely by CMV exposure. A further reported finding was that TCR beta sequences accurately predicted the HLA-A and HLA-B alleles for most subjects in the first cohort. A cluster of highly shared sequence variants was judged likely to be a technical artifact of the sequencing pipeline. In a later analysis, several top co-occurrence clusters were reported to appear linked to parvovirus B19, influenza, CMV and Epstein-Barr virus. In an earlier analysis of roughly 560 of the donors, most TCR beta V segments were observed in productive rearrangements about 87% or about 30% of the time, broadly matching IMGT annotations. Correlated functional status among segregating V segments might reflect linkage disequilibrium, but an unknown experimental factor could not be ruled out. The only immune exposure information available for the cohort was CMV serostatus.

V and J lose 6 bases and 9 bases, and a span of 11 bases separates them. Reading the germline V gene gives CDR1 SNHLY and CDR2 FYNNEI. The CDR3 covers 11 residues, taking in both the cysteine and the phenylalanine. Just the 33-base CDR3 DNA is kept, in frame starting at base 1. The cohort was made up of 500 to 850 healthy bone marrow donors. Cohort members were all nominally healthy when sampled, although unrecorded immune exposures were likely present. The donor was CMV seronegative and belonged to the group of under 400 seronegative cohort members. A peripheral blood sample was provided by each donor, and peripheral blood mononuclear cells were used for TCR beta sequencing. The Qiagen DNeasy Blood Extraction Kit was used to extract genomic DNA from the blood cell samples.

The sequencing sample was made of PBMCs. The receptor's source is a man between 18 and 29 years old in good health and CMV-seronegative. The V and J genes are TRBV2 and TRBJ1-2, with an unclear D gene assignment. The bases read TGTGCCAGCAGGAGAGACACCAGCTACACCTTC. This encodes CASRRDTSYTF.